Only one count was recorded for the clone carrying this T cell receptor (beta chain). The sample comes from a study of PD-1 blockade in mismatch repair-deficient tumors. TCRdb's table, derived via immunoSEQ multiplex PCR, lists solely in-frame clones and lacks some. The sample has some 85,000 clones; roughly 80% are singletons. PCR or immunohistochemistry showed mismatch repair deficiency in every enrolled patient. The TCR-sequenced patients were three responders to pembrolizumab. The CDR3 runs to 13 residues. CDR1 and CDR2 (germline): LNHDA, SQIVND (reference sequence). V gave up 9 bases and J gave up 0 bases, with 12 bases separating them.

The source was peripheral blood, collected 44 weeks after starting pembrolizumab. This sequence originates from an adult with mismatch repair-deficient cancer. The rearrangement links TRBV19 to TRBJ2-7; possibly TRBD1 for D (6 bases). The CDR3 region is CASRQEISYEQYF. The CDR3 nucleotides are TGTGCCAGCAGACAGGAGATCTCCTACGAGCAGTACTTC.